The entry below describes one T cell receptor (beta chain). The sample originates from a study of control samples from healthy donors and cancer patients. Germline V gene lookup returns CDR1 SQVTM and CDR2 ANQGSEA. This CDR3 spans 13 amino acids. Trimming removed 4 bases at V and 2 bases at J, with 12 bases between. Generated by immunoSEQ multiplex PCR, the TCRdb table keeps only in-frame clones and is missing some. The data contain around 100,000 clones, roughly 87% of them singletons. This TCR derives from a woman aged 50 to 60 in good health. Sequenced material: blood. The rearrangement uses TRBV29-1 and TRBJ2-7; no clear D gene. This CDR3 is CSVANRMTYEQYF. The CDR3 nucleotides read TGCAGCGTTGCGAATAGGATGACCTACGAGCAGTACTTC.